The entry below gives a single T cell receptor (beta chain) sequence along with its context. Its specificity is not known. The data are from a study of cytomegalovirus exposure and HLA in healthy donors. Study observations and caveats: It is likely that the observed cluster of highly shared sequence variants was a sequencing artifact. Reports indicate that TCR beta sequences accurately predicted the HLA-A and HLA-B alleles of most subjects. Cytomegalovirus status was reportedly diagnosed by the classifier with high sensitivity and specificity. In a later analysis, TCR association rates varied by HLA locus: DRB1 most, HLA-C fewest.

This CDR3 comprises 15 residues. CDR1 is MNHEY, CDR2 SMNVEV, per germline (reference sequence). V was shortened by 3 bases and J by 2 bases, with 11 bases between the two germline ends. The PCR employed 60 Vbeta primers together with 13 Jbeta primers. TCRdb keeps only in-frame clones here, not all; method: immunoSEQ multiplex PCR. This repertoire shows some 130,000 clones, around 78% found once; its top ten account for roughly 3.5%. Sequencing was performed on PBMCs. This receptor was taken from a woman aged 25 to 39 in good health and CMV-seropositive. The rearrangement joins TRBV27 to TRBJ1-5; the D gene is possibly TRBD1 (5 bases). For the CDR3, the DNA is TGTGCCAGCAGTTTGAATTGGGGGGGCAATCAGCCCCAGCATTTT. This gives the protein CASSLNWGGNQPQHF.